The 16 T cell receptor beta chains listed next were all sequenced from one sample in a study of cytomegalovirus exposure and HLA in healthy donors. The PCR contained 60 Vbeta and 13 Jbeta primers. The repertoire was sequenced with immunoSEQ multiplex PCR; TCRdb's copy has only in-frame clones and lacks some. The repertoire consists of about 140,000 clones, with about 75% occurring once and the leading ten covering 1.7%. Input material: PBMCs. The origin of the receptors is a young woman in good health and CMV-seronegative.

V gene TRBV28 combines with J gene TRBJ1-2; 11 nucleotides line up with TRBD1. Germline CDR1 and CDR2: MDHEN and SYDVKM. The CDR3 is 16 amino acids. Losses at the gene ends were 7 bases for V and 4 bases for J; bases not matched to a gene: 11. Here the CDR3 reads CASNKRGTGGGYGYTF. As DNA, the CDR3 is TGTGCCAGCAACAAGAGGGGGACAGGGGGTGGCTATGGCTACACCTTC.

The chain has TRBV5-6 and TRBJ2-3, with 9 bases lining up with TRBD1. The CDR3 length is 16 residues. Germline-derived CDR1 and CDR2 are SGHDT and YYEEEE. V gave up 6 bases and J gave up 4 bases; unmatched junction bases: 12. The CDR3 nucleotides are TGTGCCAGCAAACAGGGGGCGCTTAATGACGCAGATACGCAGTATTTT. Amino acids: CASKQGALNDADTQYF. Full variable domain (rest looked up from reference TRBV5-6 and TRBJ2-3): DAGVTQSPTHLIKTRGQQVTLRCSPKSGHDTVSWYQQALGQGPQFIFQYYEEEERQRGNFPDRFSGHQFPNYSSELNVNALLLGDSALYLCASKQGALNDADTQYFGPGTRLTVL.

In this sample, this clone turned up a few times. Additional DNA sequences in this sample encode the identical CDR3. This chain connects TRBV5-1 to TRBJ1-1, with 9 bases lining up with TRBD1. In germline, CDR1 is SGHRS, CDR2 YFSETQ. V was clipped by 8 bases and J by 2 bases; unmatched bases: 4. This CDR3 spans 13 amino acids. The CDR3 bases are TGCGCCAGTAGAACAGGGGGCAACACTGAAGCTTTCTTT. Translating gives CASRTGGNTEAFF.

J is TRBJ1-1 and V is TRBV10-3; D is uncertain. The CDR3 is 14 residues long. Germline CDR1 is ENHRY and CDR2 is SYGVKD. V lost 6 bases to trimming and J lost 1 base, with 12 bases between them. The CDR3 nucleotides read TGTGCCATCAGGGTGGCCTCAAGGAACACTGAAGCTTTCTTT. Translation: CAIRVASRNTEAFF.

The chain is built from TRBV5-8 and TRBJ1-1, with TRBD1 matching 8 bases. The junction had 9 bases not matched to a gene; V was cut back by 7 bases and J by 1 base. The CDR3 length is 15 residues. Germline CDR1 reads SGHTS; CDR2 reads YDEGEE. CDR3 coding DNA: TGTGCCAGCCTACAGGGGGTGATACCGAACACTGAAGCTTTCTTT. It translates to CASLQGVIPNTEAFF.

This sequence joins TRBV5-1 and TRBJ1-4; possible D gene TRBD1, 5 bases. V lost 5 bases to trimming and J lost 7 bases, with 12 bases between them. Per germline, CDR1 SGHRS and CDR2 YFSETQ. The CDR3 spans 13 residues. Written as DNA, the CDR3 is TGCGCCAGCAGAGGGGTCCAGGGTGAAAAACTGTTTTTT. Protein: CASRGVQGEKLFF.

V usage is TRBV11-2 and J usage is TRBJ2-7; D perhaps matches TRBD2 (6 bases). Germline CDR1 SGHAT, CDR2 FQNNGV. The CDR3 spans 15 residues. V was cut by 5 bases and J by 3 bases, with 17 bases left in between. The CDR3 reads CASSHPGGGVYEQYF. The DNA for the CDR3 is TGTGCCAGCAGCCACCCCGGTGGCGGGGTCTACGAGCAGTACTTC.

The chain is built from TRBV9 and TRBJ1-6; maybe TRBD1 (5 bases). V dropped 2 bases and J dropped 7 bases, with 10 bases sitting between them. Germline V gene lookup returns CDR1 SGDLS and CDR2 YYNGEE. The CDR3 length is 14 residues. CDR3 loop: CASSVTDENSPLHF. CDR3 nucleotide sequence: TGTGCCAGCAGCGTGACAGACGAAAATTCACCCCTCCACTTT.

V gene TRBV7-2 combines with J gene TRBJ1-2; perhaps TRBD1 as D (6 bases). The CDR3 is made up of 13 amino acids. Trimming pared 3 bases from V and 5 bases from J, leaving 10 bases between. From germline, CDR1 is SGHTA and CDR2 FQGNSA. CDR3 DNA sequence: TGTGCCAGCAGCTTCAATCAGGGGTATGGCTACACCTTC. The encoded protein is CASSFNQGYGYTF.

This chain uses TRBV11-2 with TRBJ1-6; 9 bases are shared with TRBD1. V shed 0 bases and J 9 bases; nucleotides not matched to a gene: 3. Germline V lookup: CDR1 SGHAT, CDR2 FQNNGV. The CDR3 length is 15 residues. The chain's CDR3 is CASSLDRTGVSPLHF. As DNA, the CDR3 is TGTGCCAGCAGCTTAGATAGGACAGGGGTTTCACCCCTCCACTTT. The full variable domain, rest sourced from reference TRBV11-2 and TRBJ1-6, is EAGVAQSPRYKIIEKRQSVAFWCNPISGHATLYWYQQILGQGPKLLIQFQNNGVVDDSQLPKDRFSAERLKGVDSTLKIQPAKLEDSAVYLCASSLDRTGVSPLHFGNGTRLTVT.

The chain employs TRBV7-8 and TRBJ2-4; D perhaps matches TRBD1 (6 bases). Germline V CDR1 and CDR2: SGHVS, FQNEAQ. The V end was cut by 5 bases, the J end by 1 base, with 18 bases between. This CDR3 has 17 amino acids. The CDR3 bases are TGTGCCAGCAGCCCTATCATCCTGCAGGGGGCCAAAAACATTCAGTACTTC. As protein: CASSPIILQGAKNIQYF.

This chain uses TRBV29-1 with TRBJ1-1; TRBD1 matches at 7 bases. The length of the CDR3 is 15 residues. V lost 6 bases to trimming and J lost 4 bases; unmatched junction nucleotides: 14. Germline-derived CDR1 and CDR2 are SQVTM and ANQGSEA. CDR3 residues: CSVISPHSGGTEAFF. CDR3 bases: TGCAGCGTCATTTCCCCACACTCAGGGGGCACTGAAGCTTTCTTT.

The DNA for the CDR3 is TGTGCCAGCAGTTTGCAGGGTAGAATGACTGAAGCTTTCTTT. Protein product: CASSLQGRMTEAFF. The chain links TRBV27 to TRBJ1-1; D is possibly TRBD1 (5 bases). V lost 3 bases to trimming and J lost 5 bases, with 13 bases between them. CDR3 length: 14 amino acids. Germline lookup yields CDR1 MNHEY and CDR2 SMNVEV (reference sequence).

CDR3 bases: TGTGCCAGTAGCACTTCGACAGGGCTCCTGTTCAATGGCTACACCTTC. Encoded protein: CASSTSTGLLFNGYTF. V gene TRBV19 combines with J gene TRBJ1-2, with 7 positions matching TRBD1. The germline V gene has CDR1 LNHDA and CDR2 SQIVND (reference sequence). The trim removed 6 bases at V and 6 bases at J, leaving 16 bases unmatched. The CDR3 loop spans 16 amino acids.

The V call is TRBV10-3, the J call TRBJ2-7, with a weak D call TRBD1 (6 bases). The CDR3 consists of 14 residues. The V end was cut by 1 base, the J end by 7 bases, with 14 bases between. Germline CDR1 and CDR2: ENHRY and SYGVKD. The CDR3 here is CAISEWEGQGEQYF. The CDR3 coding sequence is TGTGCCATCAGTGAGTGGGAAGGGCAGGGGGAGCAGTACTTC.

This clone was counted between two and nine times. The gene calls are TRBV6-1 and TRBJ2-5; D may be TRBD2 (7 bases). CDR3 size: 13 residues. CDR1 and CDR2 (germline): MNHNS, SASEGT. The V end lost 10 bases, the J end lost 5 bases, and 17 bases lay between the germline ends. This CDR3 is CATHRGAGETQYF. CDR3 DNA: TGTGCCACCCATCGGGGGGCCGGCGAGACCCAGTACTTC.